What follows are 23 T cell receptor beta chains derived from one specimen sequenced in a study of T cells in Graves' hyperthyroidism and ophthalmopathy. The investigators amplified TCR beta CDR3 regions from RNA transcripts. Researchers ran a first-round RT-PCR on the TCR CDR3 using the HTBI primer set. TCRdb ran MiXCR on the multiplex PCR reads and lists one entry per CDR3 protein. The sample yields approximately 400,000 distinct CDR3 sequences, around an eighth seen once. Sequencing input: blood. The receptors shown here come from a man aged 30 to 39 with Graves' hyperthyroidism that later progressed to Graves' ophthalmopathy.

This clonotype showed up many times. The chain carries TRBV3-1 and TRBJ1-1; tentative D call: TRBD1 (6 bases). This CDR3 contains 13 residues. The germline V gene encodes CDR1 LGHDT and CDR2 YNNKEL (reference sequence). V was clipped by 5 bases and J by 5 bases, with 12 bases between them. The chain's CDR3 is CASSSTGWTEAFF. DNA of the CDR3: TGTGCCAGCAGCAGTACAGGGTGGACTGAAGCTTTCTTT. Full variable domain (remainder filled in from reference TRBV3-1 and TRBJ1-1): DTAVSQTPKYLVTQMGNDKSIKCEQNLGHDTMYWYKQDSKKFLKIMFSYNNKELIINETVPNRFSPKSPDKAHLNLHINSLELGDSAVYFCASSSTGWTEAFFGQGTRLTVV.

This clonotype was counted only a few times. V is TRBV10-3 and J is TRBJ2-3; the match to TRBD2 covers 11 bases. From germline, CDR1 is ENHRY and CDR2 SYGVKD. This CDR3 spans 13 amino acids. V dropped 11 bases and J dropped 7; count of bases not matched to a gene: 8. DNA for the CDR3: TGTGCCTTAGCCGGGACTAGCGGCCATACGCAGTATTTT. It yields the protein CALAGTSGHTQYF.

This clonotype was seen a handful of times. The V gene is TRBV7-4, the J gene TRBJ2-7; possibly TRBD2 for D (7 bases). The CDR3 runs to 17 residues. V was clipped by 1 base and J by 9 bases, with 25 bases between them. The germline V gene encodes CDR1 SGHVT and CDR2 SQSDAQ. CDR3 in DNA: TGTGCCAGCAGCTTAGACCCCTGGGGGGGGCGCGAATTCGGGCAGTACTTC. Its translation: CASSLDPWGGREFGQYF.

The rearrangement joins TRBV20-1 to TRBJ2-2; 9 positions match TRBD2. The CDR3 spans 14 residues. J gave up 4 bases and V 3 bases, and 3 bases lay outside the gene matches. Germline values: CDR1 DFQATT, CDR2 SNEGSKA (reference sequence). The CDR3: CSARRGGSTGELFF. The DNA of the CDR3 is TGCAGTGCTAGGCGGGGGGGCAGCACCGGGGAGCTGTTTTTT.

The table lists this clonotype with many counts. This chain links TRBV5-1 with TRBJ1-1; D not resolved. With 0 bases removed from V and 1 base from J, the gap between germline ends came to 4 bases. The CDR3 has 13 residues. CDR1 SGHRS and CDR2 YFSETQ come from the germline V gene. The CDR3 region is CASSLVPNTEAFF. The CDR3 nucleotides read TGCGCCAGCAGCTTGGTTCCGAACACTGAAGCTTTCTTT.

In its sample, this clonotype was seen many times. The chain combines TRBV28 with TRBJ2-3, with 10 positions matching TRBD1. The CDR3 runs to 19 residues. After removal of 4 bases from V and 3 bases from J, the junction contained 16 bases not matched to a gene. Germline V lookup: CDR1 MDHEN, CDR2 SYDVKM. The chain's CDR3 is CASSSPVLRQGAPTDTQYF. In nucleotides, the CDR3 is TGTGCCAGCAGTTCCCCCGTACTCCGACAGGGGGCGCCGACAGATACGCAGTATTTT.

This clonotype was picked up many times. This chain uses TRBV27 with TRBJ1-1; a weak D match, TRBD1 (5 bases). Trimming removed 10 bases from V and 1 base from J, with 13 bases in between. The CDR3 totals 13 residues. Germline-derived CDR1 and CDR2 are MNHEY and SMNVEV (reference sequence). The chain's CDR3 is CATQVGENTEAFF. The DNA for the CDR3 is TGTGCCACCCAAGTGGGGGAGAACACTGAAGCTTTCTTT.

The V and J genes are TRBV7-9 and TRBJ1-1; D remains unclear. Germline V gene lookup returns CDR1 SEHNR and CDR2 FQNEAQ (reference sequence). V dropped 8 bases and J dropped 1 base, with 8 bases sitting between them. The CDR3 spans 12 residues. In nucleotides, the CDR3 is TGTGCCAGCCTAGGGAAGAACACTGAAGCTTTCTTT. Its translation: CASLGKNTEAFF.

This clonotype was counted at least ten times. V usage is TRBV20-1 and J usage is TRBJ1-5, with 9 bases that match TRBD1. V shed 5 bases, J shed 3 bases, and the junction held 8 bases outside the gene matches. This CDR3 region has 15 residues. Germline loops: CDR1 DFQATT, CDR2 SNEGSKA (reference sequence). CDR3 sequence (DNA): TGCAGTGCTTCTTCCGGGACAGGGTCCAATCAGCCCCAGCATTTT. This codes for CSASSGTGSNQPQHF.

In this sample, this clonotype turned up many times. The chain has TRBV13 and TRBJ2-1; either TRBD1 or TRBD2 may fit D (6 bases each). Germline values: CDR1 PRHDT, CDR2 FYEKMQ (reference sequence). This CDR3 region has 13 residues. Trimming cost V 5 bases and J 5 bases, with 10 bases left between them. The CDR3 loop is CASSLGGHNEQFF. CDR3 bases: TGTGCCAGCAGCCTGGGGGGCCACAATGAGCAGTTCTTC. The full variable domain, rest sourced from reference TRBV13 and TRBJ2-1, is AAGVIQSPRHLIKEKRETATLKCYPIPRHDTVYWYQQGPGQDPQFLISFYEKMQSDKGSIPDRFSAQQFSDYHSELNMSSLELGDSALYFCASSLGGHNEQFFGPGTRLTVL.

This clonotype occurred many times. The gene calls are TRBV5-5 and TRBJ1-1, with D hard to call. Germline CDR1 SGHKS, CDR2 YYEKEE (reference sequence). CDR3 size: 15 residues. With 9 bases removed from V and 1 base from J, the gap between germline ends came to 19 bases. The CDR3 bases are TGTGCCACTGCTCTCTCACTACTACGGAACACTGAAGCTTTCTTT. Amino acids: CATALSLLRNTEAFF.

This clonotype appeared many times. The V call is TRBV7-2, the J call TRBJ2-4, with 8 bases fitting TRBD1. In germline, CDR1 is SGHTA, CDR2 FQGNSA. CDR3 length: 18 amino acids. The trim removed 1 base at V and 1 base at J, leaving 9 bases unmatched. Here the CDR3 reads CASSLGIWDRRAKNIQYF. CDR3 bases: TGTGCCAGCAGCTTAGGGATTTGGGACAGGCGGGCCAAAAACATTCAGTACTTC.

The gene calls are TRBV6-2 or TRBV6-3 and TRBJ1-3; D is unresolved. The germline V gene has CDR1 MNHEY and CDR2 SVGEGT. Trimming cost V 8 bases and J 0 bases, with 5 bases left between them. This CDR3 contains 12 residues. CDR3 DNA: TGTGCCAGCTACAGCTCTGGAAACACCATATATTTT. It translates to CASYSSGNTIYF.

This clonotype showed up many times. CDR3 nucleotide sequence: TGCAGTGCTAGCGGGAGGGGGAAGGATCAGCCCCAGCATTTT. This codes for CSASGRGKDQPQHF. The chain recombines TRBV20-1 with TRBJ1-5; D is perhaps TRBD1 (6 bases). The CDR3 runs 14 residues. Germline V gene data show CDR1 as DFQATT and CDR2 as SNEGSKA (reference sequence). The germline V and J ends were trimmed by 3 bases and 5 bases, with 14 bases remaining between them.

This clonotype occurred many times. V and J are TRBV27 and TRBJ2-7, with D possibly being TRBD2 (6 bases). The CDR3 runs 14 residues. V lost 0 bases, J lost 6 bases, and 12 bases lay in between. Germline loops: CDR1 MNHEY, CDR2 SMNVEV (reference sequence). The DNA of the CDR3 is TGTGCCAGCAGTTTATCGCTAGGAGGGTCCGAGCAGTACTTC. Residues: CASSLSLGGSEQYF.

The CDR3 nucleotides read TGTGCCATCAGTGAGTCGGGGACTAGCGGGGGGCCAAGCACAGATACGCAGTATTTT. Protein: CAISESGTSGGPSTDTQYF. This chain joins TRBV10-3 and TRBJ2-3, with TRBD2 matching over 15 bases. CDR1 and CDR2 (germline): ENHRY, SYGVKD. The CDR3 is 19 residues long. The junction had 4 bases not matched to a gene; V was cut back by 0 bases and J by 0 bases.

This clonotype was found a few times. The J gene is TRBJ1-5, the V gene TRBV6-1, with unresolved D. The V gene's germline CDR1 is MNHNS and CDR2 SASEGT. CDR3 size: 12 residues. Trimming took off 5 bases at V and 5 bases at J, with 7 bases between the two ends. Written as DNA, the CDR3 is TGTGCCAGCAGTTCCGCGGATCAGCCCCAGCATTTT. It codes for CASSSADQPQHF.

This clonotype was picked up many times. The chain has TRBV2 and TRBJ1-6, with 8 bases aligning to TRBD1. Germline lookup yields CDR1 SNHLY and CDR2 FYNNEI. The CDR3 totals 15 residues. Trimming cost V 3 bases and J 5 bases; bases outside gene matches: 3. CDR3 sequence: CASSEGDRHNSPLHF. DNA of the CDR3: TGTGCCAGCAGTGAGGGGGACAGGCATAATTCACCCCTCCACTTT.

This clonotype was seen a handful of times. V is TRBV6-1 and J is TRBJ1-3; D gene unclear. V shed 6 bases and J shed 0 bases, with 9 bases lying between them. This CDR3 is 14 amino acids long. CDR1 and CDR2 from the germline V gene are MNHNS and SASEGT. CDR3: CASRVGLSGNTIYF. The CDR3 nucleotides are TGTGCCAGCAGGGTAGGACTCTCTGGAAACACCATATATTTT.

In its sample, this clonotype was seen a few times. The V call is TRBV5-6, the J call TRBJ2-2; 7 nucleotides match TRBD2. From germline, CDR1 is SGHDT and CDR2 YYEEEE. J was trimmed by 6 bases and V by 4 bases; bases with no gene match: 9. The CDR3 loop spans 15 amino acids. CDR3 in amino acids: CASSLWTRAAGELFF. CDR3 DNA sequence: TGTGCCAGCAGCCTTTGGACTAGGGCGGCCGGGGAGCTGTTTTTT.

This clonotype was picked up many times. This chain links TRBV7-9 with TRBJ2-7; D is possibly TRBD2 (5 bases). Trimming stripped 2 bases from V and 0 bases from J, with 20 bases between. Germline V gene data show CDR1 as SEHNR and CDR2 as FQNEAQ (reference sequence). The CDR3 sequence is 18 residues long. The CDR3 sequence: CASSLTIGGGPSSYEQYF. Written as DNA, the CDR3 is TGTGCCAGCAGCTTAACAATAGGAGGCGGACCCTCCTCCTACGAGCAGTACTTC.

This clonotype was observed a handful of times. The V gene is TRBV7-2, the J gene TRBJ2-1, with TRBD2 as a possible D gene (7 bases). This CDR3 region has 15 residues. CDR1 and CDR2 from the germline V gene are SGHTA and FQGNSA. Trimming took 2 bases from V and 7 from J, leaving 15 bases between them. CDR3 region: CASSLSGGAWNEQFF. The CDR3 nucleotides read TGTGCCAGCAGCTTAAGTGGGGGGGCATGGAATGAGCAGTTCTTC.

Turning to this clonotype: A much larger clonotype is one base distant, so this may be a read error. The chain has TRBV5-1 and TRBJ2-3, with 12 bases fitting TRBD2. The CDR3 spans 16 residues. Germline V CDR1 and CDR2: SGHRS, YFSETQ. Germline trimming cut 0 bases from V and 6 bases from J; bases unmatched to any gene: 5. The CDR3 sequence: CASSLGVTSGGDTQYF. DNA of the CDR3: TGCGCCAGCAGCTTGGGCGTAACTAGCGGGGGGGATACGCAGTATTTT.